This T cell receptor (beta chain) was sequenced in a study of blood T cell repertoires in COVID-19. Across the study: The study drew acute and convalescent COVID-19 samples from the United States, Italy and Spain. In each case, the material was cDNA or gDNA derived from T cells, B-cell-depleted T cells, or PBMCs.

Germline assignment: CDR1 SGHRS and CDR2 YFSETQ. V lost 4 bases and J lost 0; bases outside the gene matches: 5. The CDR3 is 16 residues long. Original handling: Reference gene primer amplification gave nucleated cell count estimates. The table came from immunoSEQ multiplex PCR; TCRdb's copy has only in-frame clones and leaves some out. V and J calls and clone size follow that table, whereas D and trimming were derived from the DNA. This table has about 120,000 clones, more than 90% appearing once. This chain joins TRBV5-1 and TRBJ2-2; 8 nucleotides line up with TRBD1. Sequencing input: peripheral blood. This clonotype was sampled from a man in his fifties or sixties with COVID-19, enrolled during active disease. CDR3 coding DNA: TGCGCCAGCAGCACCATACAGGGGGCGAACACCGGGGAGCTGTTTTTT. It is translated as CASSTIQGANTGELFF.